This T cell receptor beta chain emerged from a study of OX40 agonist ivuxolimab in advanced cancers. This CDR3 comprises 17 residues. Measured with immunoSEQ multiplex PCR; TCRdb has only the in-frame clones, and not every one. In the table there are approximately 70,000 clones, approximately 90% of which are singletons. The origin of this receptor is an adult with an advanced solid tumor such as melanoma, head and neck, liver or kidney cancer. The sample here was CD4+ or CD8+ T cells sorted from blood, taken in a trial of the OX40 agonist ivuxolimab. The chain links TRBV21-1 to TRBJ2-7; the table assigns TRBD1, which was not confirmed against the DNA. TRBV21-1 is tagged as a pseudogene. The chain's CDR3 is CASGATQAGLVPYEQYF. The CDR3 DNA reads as TGTGCCAGCGGAGCAACCCAAGCAGGGTTGGTGCCCTACGAGCAGTACTTC.